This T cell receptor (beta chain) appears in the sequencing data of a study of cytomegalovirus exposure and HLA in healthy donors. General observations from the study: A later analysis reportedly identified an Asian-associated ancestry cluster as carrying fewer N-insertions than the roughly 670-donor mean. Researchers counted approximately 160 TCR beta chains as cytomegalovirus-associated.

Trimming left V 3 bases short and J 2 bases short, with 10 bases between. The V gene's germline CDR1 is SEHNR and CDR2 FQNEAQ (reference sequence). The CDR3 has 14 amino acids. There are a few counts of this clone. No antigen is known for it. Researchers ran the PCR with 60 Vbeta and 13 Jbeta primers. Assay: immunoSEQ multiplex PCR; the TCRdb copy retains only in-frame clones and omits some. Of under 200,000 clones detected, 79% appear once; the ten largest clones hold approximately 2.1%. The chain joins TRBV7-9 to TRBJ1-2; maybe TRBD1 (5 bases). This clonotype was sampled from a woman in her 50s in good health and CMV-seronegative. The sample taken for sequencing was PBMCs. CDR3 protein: CASSLAGRNYGYTF. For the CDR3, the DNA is TGTGCCAGCAGCTTGGCGGGGCGCAACTATGGCTACACCTTC.